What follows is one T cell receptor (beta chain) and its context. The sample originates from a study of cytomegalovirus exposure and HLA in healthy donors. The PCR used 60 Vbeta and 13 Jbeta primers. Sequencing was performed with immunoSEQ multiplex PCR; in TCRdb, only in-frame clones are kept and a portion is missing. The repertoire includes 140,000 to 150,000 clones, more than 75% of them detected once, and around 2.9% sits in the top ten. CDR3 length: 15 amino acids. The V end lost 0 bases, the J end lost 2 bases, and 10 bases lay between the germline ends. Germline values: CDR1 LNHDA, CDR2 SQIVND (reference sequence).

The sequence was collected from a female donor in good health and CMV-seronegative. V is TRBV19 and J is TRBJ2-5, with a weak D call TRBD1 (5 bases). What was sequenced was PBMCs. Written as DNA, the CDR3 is TGTGCCAGTAGTATAGATCAGGGATCTCAAGAGACCCAGTACTTC. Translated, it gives CASSIDQGSQETQYF.